One TCR beta chain is described in this entry. It lacks a known antigen. Within one base of it there is no much larger clone, and no base qualities were kept. These data originate in a study of PD-L1 blockade in urothelial cancer (dated by TCRdb to between 2016 and 2019). General notes on the study: About 90% of the 29 patients were identified as males with urothelial cancer of bladder origin, and a prior smoking history was reported by 18 of 29 patients. Progression-free survival longer than 6 months counted as durable clinical benefit, and TCR features were additionally tested against both progression-free and overall survival. Blood samples gave median yields of around 150,000 T cells and 82,636 unique TCRs, along with a median clonality of around 0.08. In the same patients, whole exome sequencing and RNA sequencing of pretreatment tumors were performed in addition to TCR sequencing. The study, an exploratory multi-omic analysis, examined somatic, immune and clinical correlates of response to PD-L1 blockade with atezolizumab in urothelial cancer. An ECOG performance status of 0 or 1 was recorded for the patients, and 0 to 3 prior chemotherapy regimens had been received by the patients. Under 30 patients had pretreatment blood TCR-seq, 24 had at least one posttreatment blood collection, and 24 had tumor TCR-seq. Pretreatment tumor samples, along with matched peripheral blood collected serially before and after atezolizumab treatment, underwent TCR sequencing. Blood samples were analyzed at two time points: 3 weeks after treatment start (second dose) and 6 weeks after treatment start. Ten or so patients reached durable clinical benefit, while 20 to 25 patients did not. Study-wide findings and limitations: Patients with durable benefit showed greater expansion of tumor-associated TCR clones in peripheral blood 3 weeks after starting treatment (n of about 20, p = 0.022). Because of the small sample size (n ≈ 30) and the many exploratory analyses performed, the results are intended to be regarded as hypothesis-generating. A pretreatment peripheral blood TCR clonality below the median was linked to improved progression-free and overall survival.

Synthetic TCR analog templates were spiked into each PCR so that absolute template abundance could be estimated from read counts. The immunoSEQ assay used bias-controlled V and J gene primers to amplify TCRbeta CDR3 regions from genomic DNA. Sequencing of rearranged TCRbeta segments was done at approximately 20X coverage. Per the authors' processing: Clustering was used to correct sequencing errors, and CDR3s were annotated against IMGT so that V, D and J genes could be assigned. Downstream analyses used only productive TCRbeta rearrangements and left out out-of-frame or stop-codon sequences. Clonality was computed as one minus Shannon entropy normalized by the log of the number of unique productive sequences. Clones differing between time points or between blood and tumor were identified by Fisher's exact test with Benjamini-Hochberg correction at adjusted p below 0.01. TCRdb took this table from immuneACCESS and kept in-frame rearrangements with V and J called. Such tables lack part of the clones; where checked against another copy, unresolved V genes explain under half of the gap, and the rest is unexplained. V and J calls and clone size are as listed in that table; D and trimming were resolved from the DNA. The sample contains roughly 40,000 clones, roughly 88% of them found a single time. Just under 25% of the sample rests with the top ten.

There are 15 amino acids in the CDR3, from cysteine to phenylalanine inclusive. CDR3 DNA only is kept here, 45 bases in frame from base 1. V loses 3 bases of germline sequence and J loses 1 base, and the interval between the two ends is 12 bases. CDR1 SGHTA and CDR2 FQGTGA were looked up in the germline V gene. Interpreted using the paper, the time point label stands for: pretreatment peripheral blood. The Qiagen DNeasy Blood extraction kit was used to purify genomic DNA from total PBMCs and tumor samples. PBMCs were collected pretreatment and during treatment, and were isolated and stored as previously described.

The V gene is TRBV7-3 and the J gene is TRBJ1-1; TRBD1 might be the D gene, on 6 matching bases. The sequence came from a donor aged 40 or older with urothelial cancer. Specimen: PBMCs, collected around atezolizumab (anti-PD-L1) treatment. Here the CDR3 is given as CASSFGGAPNTEAFF. The DNA reads as follows: TGTGCCAGCAGCTTCGGGGGGGCGCCGAACACTGAAGCTTTCTTT.